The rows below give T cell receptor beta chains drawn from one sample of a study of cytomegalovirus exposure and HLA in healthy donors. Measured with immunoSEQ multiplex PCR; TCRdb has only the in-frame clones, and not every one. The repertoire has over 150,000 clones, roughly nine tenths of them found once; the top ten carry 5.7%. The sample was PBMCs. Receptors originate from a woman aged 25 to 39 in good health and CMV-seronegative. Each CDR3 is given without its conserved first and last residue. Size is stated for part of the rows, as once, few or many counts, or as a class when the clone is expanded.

ASSIDRAGRYGYT	-	TRBJ1-2	TRBV19
ASSEGGRPSRGYT	once	TRBJ1-2	TRBV11-2
ASSAAGGLPF	few	TRBJ1-4	TRBV2
ASSLANPRNYGYT	-	TRBJ1-2	TRBV7-2
ASGAAVNEKLF	-	TRBJ1-4	TRBV2
ASSEAF	-	TRBJ1-1	TRBV28
ASSPGLAGGGGVGKNIQY	-	TRBJ2-4	TRBV4-3
ASSTLPGETYEQY	-	TRBJ2-7	TRBV19
ASSPFRGSGANVLT	-	TRBJ2-6	TRBV5-1
ASSLGWGEEKLF	-	TRBJ1-4	TRBV5-1
ASSESRSGLAKNIQY	-	TRBJ2-4	TRBV6-1
ASSHKSGNEQF	-	TRBJ2-1	TRBV4-2
ASLRVPGELF	-	TRBJ2-2	TRBV6-5
ASSSSGGNTEAF	-	TRBJ1-1	TRBV5-1
ASKAGNQPQH	once	TRBJ1-5	TRBV28
ASSVAGGRDQPQH	-	TRBJ1-5	TRBV9
ASSLLPRELF	few	TRBJ2-2	TRBV13
SVEMGGFNGYT	-	TRBJ1-2	TRBV29-1
ASSDRDSPGNSPLH	-	TRBJ1-6	TRBV7-9
ASSLVDRKSSYNEQF	-	TRBJ2-1	TRBV5-1
ASSDTSGGNEQY	-	TRBJ2-7	TRBV2
ASSYREDANTEAF	-	TRBJ1-1	TRBV6-5
ASTPDREETFQPQH	few	TRBJ1-5	TRBV28
ATSSGQESYNEQF	-	TRBJ2-1	TRBV15
ASSQSSKLF	-	TRBJ1-4	TRBV4-1
ASQFPRNGLGTDTQY	-	TRBJ2-3	TRBV28
ASSLSNTGELF	-	TRBJ2-2	TRBV27
ASSLGTGNTEAF	-	TRBJ1-1	TRBV6-5
ASRVGRGHQPQH	-	TRBJ1-5	TRBV27
ASRGGTGLVLYEQY	-	TRBJ2-7	TRBV28
ASSPVPASTDTQY	-	TRBJ2-3	TRBV11-2
SVSGGGAVNEQF	-	TRBJ2-1	TRBV29-1
ASSRGPLPTYEQY	-	TRBJ2-7	TRBV7-3
ASSLAFDRVFGYT	once	TRBJ1-2	TRBV7-9
ASSFGGTGDTQY	-	TRBJ2-3	TRBV7-9
ASRDRFVSPLH	-	TRBJ1-6	TRBV2
ASFRVGTYEQY	-	TRBJ2-7	TRBV6-5
ASSLILTNRPGELF	-	TRBJ2-2	TRBV5-1
ASSYPGQGLHEQY	-	TRBJ2-7	TRBV6-6
ASSRSPELNTEAF	few	TRBJ1-1	TRBV5-4